A single sample is the source of the 6 T cell receptor beta chains below, sequenced in a study of T cell responses to AZD1222 COVID-19 vaccine. Assay used: immunoSEQ multiplex PCR; TCRdb lists only in-frame clones, some missing. The sample holds roughly 77,000 clones; around 90% are singletons and the top ten take about 5.5%. The source material was peripheral blood, sampled on day 0 of MenACWY control vaccination. All receptors derive from an adult in good health.

The chain links TRBV6-2 or TRBV6-3 to TRBJ1-4, with unresolved D. Germline lookup yields CDR1 MNHEY and CDR2 SVGEGT. Trimming removed 6 bases at V and 2 bases at J, with 10 bases between. CDR3 length equals 14 residues. The CDR3 DNA sequence: TGTGCCAGCAGCGGAGTTTACACTAATGAAAAACTGTTTTTT. Its protein product is CASSGVYTNEKLFF.

The genes are TRBV6-1 and TRBJ2-7; 10 nucleotides agree with TRBD1. From germline, CDR1 is MNHNS and CDR2 SASEGT. J lost 7 bases, V lost 3 bases, and 12 bases had no gene match. The CDR3 sequence is 16 residues long. In DNA form, the CDR3 reads TGTGCCAGCAGTGACCTCTCCGGGACAGGGGTGCGTGAGCAGTACTTC. It specifies CASSDLSGTGVREQYF.

The rearrangement uses TRBV19 and TRBJ2-7, with 7 bases that match TRBD1. Germline assignment: CDR1 LNHDA and CDR2 SQIVND (reference sequence). V was clipped by 2 bases and J by 4 bases; unmatched bases: 5. The CDR3 has 14 residues. This CDR3 reads CASSIQGEGYEQYF. CDR3 nucleotide sequence: TGTGCCAGTAGTATACAGGGGGAAGGTTACGAGCAGTACTTC. The full variable domain, rest sourced from reference TRBV19 and TRBJ2-7, is DGGITQSPKYLFRKEGQNVTLSCEQNLNHDAMYWYRQDPGQGLRLIYYSQIVNDFQKGDIAEGYSVSREKKESFPLTVTSAQKNPTAFYLCASSIQGEGYEQYFGPGTRLTVT.

The chain employs TRBV9 and TRBJ2-5; tentative D call: TRBD2 (6 bases). CDR3 length: 13 amino acids. V lost 0 bases and J lost 5, with 8 bases in between. Germline V lookup: CDR1 SGDLS, CDR2 YYNGEE. The CDR3 nucleotides are TGTGCCAGCAGCGTAGAAGGGAGGGAGACCCAGTACTTC. This translates into CASSVEGRETQYF.

The chain uses TRBV30 and TRBJ2-1, with D possibly TRBD2 on 6 matching bases. The germline V gene encodes CDR1 GTSNPN and CDR2 SVGIG (reference sequence). The CDR3 covers 13 residues. The V end lost 7 bases, the J end lost 6 bases, and 16 bases lay between the germline ends. The CDR3 region has the DNA TGTGCCTCCCTTGGGGGGTACAGCAATGAGCAGTTCTTC. Translating it yields CASLGGYSNEQFF. The variable domain in full, with the rest retrieved from reference TRBV30 and TRBJ2-1, is SQTIHQWPATLVQPVGSPLSLECTVEGTSNPNLYWYRQAAGRGLQLLFYSVGIGQISSEVPQNLSASRPQDRQFILSSKKLLLSDSGFYLCASLGGYSNEQFFGPGTRLTVL.

CDR3 in DNA: TGTGCCTGGACACAAGGGACAGATAATTCACCCCTCCACTTT. Protein product: CAWTQGTDNSPLHF. V is TRBV30 and J is TRBJ1-6; 7 bases agree with TRBD1. V lost 4 bases, J lost 5 bases, and 5 bases stayed unmatched. The CDR3 spans 14 residues. Germline V gene sequence: CDR1 GTSNPN, CDR2 SVGIG (reference sequence).